This is a list of T cell receptor beta chains from one sample in a study of Graves' ophthalmopathy and Graves' hyperthyroidism. TCRdb recomputed calls from the multiplex PCR reads with MiXCR, one row per CDR3 protein. This sample has a few hundred thousand distinct CDR3 sequences, with 17% found just once. The sequenced material came from peripheral blood. The receptors were sampled from an adult woman with stable Graves' hyperthyroidism. Both conserved end residues are part of each CDR3. The order of the fields is CDR3 protein, CDR3 DNA, J gene, clone size, V gene, D gene. D genes are given only for firm matches. Clone size is given for some rows only: seen once, a few or many times, or a class if the clone is expanded.

CDR3: CASRGGGSYEQYF; DNA: TGTGCCAGCAGGGGTGGCGGGTCATACGAGCAGTACTTC; J: TRBJ2-7; size: many; V: TRBV27; D: .
CDR3: CASSLGTYGGYTF; DNA: TGTGCCAGCAGCTTAGGGACCTACGGAGGCTACACCTTC; J: TRBJ1-2; size: many; V: TRBV7-2; D: .
CDR3: CASSLQETQYF; DNA: TGTGCCAGCAGTTTGCAAGAGACCCAGTACTTC; J: TRBJ2-5; size: many; V: TRBV7-2; D: .
CDR3: CASSVDQGGMNTEAFF; DNA: TGTGCCAGCAGCGTAGATCAGGGGGGGATGAACACTGAAGCTTTCTTT; J: TRBJ1-1; size: many; V: TRBV9; D: TRBD1
CDR3: CCSGTQETQYF; DNA: TGCTGCAGCGGGACCCAAGAGACCCAGTACTTC; J: TRBJ2-5; size: .; V: TRBV20-1; D: TRBD2
CDR3: CASSREGTHSYEQYF; DNA: TGTGCCAGCAGCAGAGAGGGGACACACTCCTACGAGCAGTACTTC; J: TRBJ2-7; size: many; V: TRBV7-2; D: .
CDR3: CATRTSGEYEQYF; DNA: TGTGCCACAAGGACTAGCGGGGAGTACGAGCAGTACTTC; J: TRBJ2-7; size: many; V: TRBV10-3; D: TRBD2
CDR3: CASSLTGGSPLHF; DNA: TGTGCCAGCAGCTTAACGGGGGGTTCACCCCTCCACTTT; J: TRBJ1-6; size: many; V: TRBV7-2; D: .
CDR3: CASRDPTNTGELFF; DNA: TGTGCCAGCCGCGACCCAACGAACACCGGGGAGCTGTTTTTT; J: TRBJ2-2; size: few; V: TRBV2; D: .
CDR3: CASEMGGDNQPQHF; DNA: TGTGCCAGCGAGATGGGGGGGGATAATCAGCCCCAGCATTTT; J: TRBJ1-5; size: many; V: TRBV28; D: .
CDR3: CASIDREGNQPQHF; DNA: TGTGCCAGCATCGACAGGGAGGGCAATCAGCCCCAGCATTTT; J: TRBJ1-5; size: many; V: TRBV6-1; D: TRBD1
CDR3: CASRRQGESYEQYF; DNA: TGTGCCAGCAGAAGACAGGGAGAATCCTACGAGCAGTACTTC; J: TRBJ2-7; size: many; V: TRBV6-2/TRBV6-3; D: TRBD1
CDR3: CASSITGGNTIYF; DNA: TGTGCCAGCAGCATTACAGGGGGAAACACCATATATTTT; J: TRBJ1-3; size: many; V: TRBV27; D: .
CDR3: CAISERTESYEQYF; DNA: TGTGCCATCAGTGAGAGGACAGAATCCTACGAGCAGTACTTC; J: TRBJ2-7; size: many; V: TRBV10-3; D: .
CDR3: CSVEFLGQGHTEAFF; DNA: TGCAGCGTTGAGTTTCTTGGACAGGGGCACACTGAAGCTTTCTTT; J: TRBJ1-1; size: many; V: TRBV29-1; D: TRBD1
CDR3: CASSLLAGAYQETQYF; DNA: TGTGCCAGCAGCTTACTCGCGGGAGCGTACCAAGAGACCCAGTACTTC; J: TRBJ2-5; size: .; V: TRBV13; D: TRBD2
CDR3: CASSLSPAGHEETQYF; DNA: TGCGCCAGCAGCTTGTCCCCCGCGGGACACGAAGAGACCCAGTACTTC; J: TRBJ2-5; size: many; V: TRBV5-1; D: .
CDR3: CSASGHPQPQHF; DNA: TGCAGTGCAAGTGGACACCCTCAGCCCCAGCATTTT; J: TRBJ1-5; size: many; V: TRBV20-1; D: .
CDR3: CASSPRDTMIYGYTF; DNA: TGTGCCAGCAGTCCCCGGGACACCATGATTTATGGCTACACCTTC; J: TRBJ1-2; size: .; V: TRBV28; D: .
CDR3: CASSQTGTF; DNA: TGTGCCAGCAGCCAGACTGGAACTTTT; J: TRBJ1-1; size: .; V: TRBV7-9; D: .
CDR3: CASSEALGPNIQYF; DNA: TGTGCCAGCAGTGAAGCGCTGGGACCGAACATTCAGTACTTC; J: TRBJ2-4; size: many; V: TRBV2; D: .
CDR3: CAISFLAGGGYEQYF; DNA: TGTGCTATCAGTTTTCTAGCGGGAGGGGGGTACGAGCAGTACTTC; J: TRBJ2-7; size: .; V: TRBV12-3/TRBV12-4; D: TRBD2
CDR3: CACRQGETQYF; DNA: TGTGCCTGCAGACAGGGGGAGACCCAGTACTTC; J: TRBJ2-5; size: .; V: TRBV19; D: TRBD1
CDR3: CASSSELGFYGYTF; DNA: TGTGCCAGCAGCAGTGAACTTGGGTTCTATGGCTACACCTTC; J: TRBJ1-2; size: many; V: TRBV7-2; D: .
CDR3: CASRPDYENTGELFF; DNA: TGTGCCAGTAGGCCCGACTACGAGAACACCGGGGAGCTGTTTTTT; J: TRBJ2-2; size: .; V: TRBV19; D: .
CDR3: CASSLSTMGEQYF; DNA: TGTGCCAGCAGTTTATCGACTATGGGCGAGCAGTACTTC; J: TRBJ2-7; size: .; V: TRBV27; D: .
CDR3: CASSLRDRRSGANVLTF; DNA: TGTGCCAGCAGCTTACGGGACAGAAGGTCTGGGGCCAACGTCCTGACTTTC; J: TRBJ2-6; size: many; V: TRBV7-2; D: TRBD1
CDR3: CASSHPGGTSVYEQYF; DNA: TGTGCCAGCAGCCACCCCGGCGGGACTAGTGTCTACGAGCAGTACTTC; J: TRBJ2-7; size: many; V: TRBV7-8; D: TRBD2
CDR3: CASSYWGNYGYTF; DNA: TGTGCCAGCAGTTACTGGGGTAACTATGGCTACACCTTC; J: TRBJ1-2; size: many; V: TRBV6-5; D: .
CDR3: CSASPMLGLGLFF; DNA: TGCAGTGCTAGCCCTATGCTAGGACTTGGGCTGTTTTTT; J: TRBJ2-2; size: many; V: TRBV20-1; D: .
CDR3: CASSFNPGTGNSEETQYF; DNA: TGTGCCAGCAGTTTCAACCCTGGGACCGGGAACTCCGAAGAGACCCAGTACTTC; J: TRBJ2-5; size: many; V: TRBV28; D: .
CDR3: CASSYRTGNTGELFF; DNA: TGTGCCAGCAGTTACCGGACGGGGAACACCGGGGAGCTGTTTTTT; J: TRBJ2-2; size: .; V: TRBV12-3/TRBV12-4; D: .
CDR3: CSARMGSSYEQYF; DNA: TGCAGTGCTAGGATGGGGAGCTCCTACGAGCAGTACTTC; J: TRBJ2-7; size: many; V: TRBV20-1; D: .
CDR3: CASSHQDRAVYGYTF; DNA: TGTGCCAGCAGTCACCAAGACAGGGCTGTCTATGGCTACACCTTC; J: TRBJ1-2; size: many; V: TRBV12-3/TRBV12-4; D: TRBD1
CDR3: CSAESGTGVYEQYF; DNA: TGCAGTGCTGAATCCGGGACAGGAGTATATGAGCAGTACTTC; J: TRBJ2-7; size: many; V: TRBV20-1; D: TRBD1
CDR3: CASRTGEGGGQPQHF; DNA: TGTGCCAGCAGAACAGGGGAAGGAGGAGGTCAGCCCCAGCATTTT; J: TRBJ1-5; size: many; V: TRBV2; D: TRBD1
CDR3: CSAPWDISYEQYF; DNA: TGCAGTGCTCCCTGGGACATCTCCTACGAGCAGTACTTC; J: TRBJ2-7; size: many; V: TRBV20-1; D: .
CDR3: CASNLNGRTKEQYF; DNA: TGTGCCAGCAATTTAAACGGGAGAACGAAAGAGCAGTACTTC; J: TRBJ2-7; size: .; V: TRBV2; D: .
CDR3: CASSQEKPDNSPLHF; DNA: TGTGCCAGCAGCCAAGAGAAACCCGATAATTCACCCCTCCACTTT; J: TRBJ1-6; size: many; V: TRBV4-2; D: .
CDR3: CASSNRTGQDNQPQHF; DNA: TGTGCCAGCAGTAACCGGACAGGCCAGGATAATCAGCCCCAGCATTTT; J: TRBJ1-5; size: many; V: TRBV25-1; D: TRBD1
CDR3: CATSDYASTSGTETQYF; DNA: TGTGCCACCAGTGATTACGCCTCGACTAGCGGGACGGAGACCCAGTACTTC; J: TRBJ2-5; size: many; V: TRBV24-1; D: TRBD2
CDR3: CASSNPSQGSYYEQYF; DNA: TGTGCCAGCAGTAACCCGTCACAGGGCTCCTACTACGAGCAGTACTTC; J: TRBJ2-7; size: many; V: TRBV28; D: .
CDR3: CASSSPGQGTNEQYF; DNA: TGTGCCAGCAGTTCGCCGGGACAGGGGACCAACGAGCAGTACTTC; J: TRBJ2-7; size: many; V: TRBV28; D: TRBD1
CDR3: CATSSDGTHNQPQHF; DNA: TGTGCCACCAGCAGCGACGGGACACACAATCAGCCCCAGCATTTT; J: TRBJ1-5; size: many; V: TRBV15; D: .
CDR3: CASSTQVRVTEAFF; DNA: TGTGCCAGCAGCACACAGGTGCGGGTCACTGAAGCTTTCTTT; J: TRBJ1-1; size: many; V: TRBV12-3/TRBV12-4; D: .